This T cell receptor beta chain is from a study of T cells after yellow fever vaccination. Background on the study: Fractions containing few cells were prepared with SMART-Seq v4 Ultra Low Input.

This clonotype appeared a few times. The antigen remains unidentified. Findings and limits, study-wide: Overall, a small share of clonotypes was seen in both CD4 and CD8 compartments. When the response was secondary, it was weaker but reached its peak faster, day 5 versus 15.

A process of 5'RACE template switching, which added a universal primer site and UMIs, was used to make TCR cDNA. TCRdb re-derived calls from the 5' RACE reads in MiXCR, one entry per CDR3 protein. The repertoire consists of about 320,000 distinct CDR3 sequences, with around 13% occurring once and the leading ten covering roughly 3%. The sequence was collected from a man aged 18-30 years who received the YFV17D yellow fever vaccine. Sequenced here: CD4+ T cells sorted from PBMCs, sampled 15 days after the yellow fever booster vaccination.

Here the CDR3 DNA reads TGCAGTGCTAGGGGGGGAGGTAGCAATCAGCCCCAGCATTTT. Amino acids: CSARGGGSNQPQHF. The rearrangement joins TRBV20-1 to TRBJ1-5; D possibly corresponds to TRBD1 (5 bases). This CDR3 comprises 14 residues. Trimming pared 3 bases from V and 0 bases from J, leaving 9 bases between. Germline V gene data show CDR1 as DFQATT and CDR2 as SNEGSKA (reference sequence).